This T cell receptor (beta chain) derives from a study of regulatory T cells in long-lasting Graves disease. Findings and limits, study-wide: TCR diversity was lower in persistent than newly diagnosed Graves' disease.

Time point given: newly diagnosed GD, antithyroid drugs for less than 3 months. Extracted RNA from PBMCs served as the source of the TCR library. For TCR beta, libraries came from iRepertoire HTBI primers and Arm-PCR of CDR3 regions. TCRdb reprocessed the multiplex PCR reads with MiXCR, giving one entry per CDR3 protein. The table records 400,000 to 550,000 distinct CDR3 sequences, about 16% of them present only once. Germline-derived CDR1 and CDR2 are SGHAT and FQDESV (reference sequence). The CDR3 sequence is 14 residues long. With 8 bases removed from V and 1 base from J, the gap between germline ends came to 9 bases. On this clonotype itself: What it recognizes is unknown.

The sample was also linked to a second study, of T cells in Graves' hyperthyroidism and ophthalmopathy.

The specimen was peripheral blood mononuclear cells (PBMCs), collected at new diagnosis, from a patient treated with antithyroid drugs. This clonotype was sampled from a woman in her 30s with Graves disease. The V call is TRBV11-1, the J call TRBJ2-6; D is unresolved. DNA for the CDR3: TGTGCCAGCGCTAAGCCTTCTGGGGCCAACGTCCTGACTTTC. Its protein is CASAKPSGANVLTF.